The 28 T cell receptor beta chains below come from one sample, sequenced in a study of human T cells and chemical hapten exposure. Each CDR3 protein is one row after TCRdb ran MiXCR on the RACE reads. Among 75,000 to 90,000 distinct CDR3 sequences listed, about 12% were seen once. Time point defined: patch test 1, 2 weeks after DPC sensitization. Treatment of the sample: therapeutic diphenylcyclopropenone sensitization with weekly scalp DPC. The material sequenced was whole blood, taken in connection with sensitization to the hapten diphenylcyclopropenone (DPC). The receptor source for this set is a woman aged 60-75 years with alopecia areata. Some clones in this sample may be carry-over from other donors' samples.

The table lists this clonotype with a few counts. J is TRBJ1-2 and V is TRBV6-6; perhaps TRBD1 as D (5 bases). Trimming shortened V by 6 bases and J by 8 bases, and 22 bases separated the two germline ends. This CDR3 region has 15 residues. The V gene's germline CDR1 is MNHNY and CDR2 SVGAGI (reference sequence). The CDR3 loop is CASRFTLYGGEGYTF. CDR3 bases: TGTGCCAGCAGATTCACCCTCTACGGGGGAGAGGGCTACACCTTC.

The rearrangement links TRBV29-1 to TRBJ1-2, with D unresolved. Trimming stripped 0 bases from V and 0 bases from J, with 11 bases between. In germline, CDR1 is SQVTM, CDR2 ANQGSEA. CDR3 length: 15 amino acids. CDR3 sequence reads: CSVEDYTVTNYGYTF. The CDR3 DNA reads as TGCAGCGTTGAAGATTATACAGTAACTAACTATGGCTACACCTTC.

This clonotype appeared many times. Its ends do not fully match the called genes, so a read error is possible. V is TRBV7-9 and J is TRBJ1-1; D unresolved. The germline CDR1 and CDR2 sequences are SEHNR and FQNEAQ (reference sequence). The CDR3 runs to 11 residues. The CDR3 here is CASSQNSEAFF. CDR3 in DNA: TGTGCCAGCAGCCAGAACAGTGAAGCTTTCTTT.

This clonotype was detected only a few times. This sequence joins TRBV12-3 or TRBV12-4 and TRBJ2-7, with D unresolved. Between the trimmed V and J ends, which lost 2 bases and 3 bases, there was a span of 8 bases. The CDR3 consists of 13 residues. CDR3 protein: CASSLRIHYEQYF. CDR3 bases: TGTGCCAGCAGTTTACGGATCCACTACGAGCAGTACTTC.

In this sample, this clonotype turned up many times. CDR3 in DNA: TGTGCCAGCAGCTTAGCTCCCGGGACAGGGTACGCAGAGACCCAGTACTTC. It codes for CASSLAPGTGYAETQYF. The V and J genes are TRBV11-2 and TRBJ2-5, with 9 bases fitting TRBD1. Germline CDR1 SGHAT, CDR2 FQNNGV. The CDR3 covers 17 residues. J was trimmed by 4 bases and V by 1 base; bases with no gene match: 10.

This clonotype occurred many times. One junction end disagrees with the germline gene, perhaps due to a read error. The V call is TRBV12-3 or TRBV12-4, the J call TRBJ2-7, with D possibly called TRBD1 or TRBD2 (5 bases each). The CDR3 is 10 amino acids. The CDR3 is CATPLPGRTF. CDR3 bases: TGTGCCACCCCCTTGCCGGGACGGACCTTC.

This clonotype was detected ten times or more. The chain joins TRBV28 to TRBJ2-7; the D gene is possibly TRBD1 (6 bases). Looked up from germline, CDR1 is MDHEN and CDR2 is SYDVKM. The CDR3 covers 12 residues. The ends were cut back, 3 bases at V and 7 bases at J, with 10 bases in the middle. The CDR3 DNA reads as TGTGCCAGCAGTTTTCCCAGGGGTGAGCAGTACTTC. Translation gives CASSFPRGEQYF.

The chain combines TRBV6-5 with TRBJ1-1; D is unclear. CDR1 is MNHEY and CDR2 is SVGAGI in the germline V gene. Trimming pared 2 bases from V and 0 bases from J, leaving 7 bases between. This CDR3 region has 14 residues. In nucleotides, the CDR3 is TGTGCCAGCAGTTACCAACACCTGAACACTGAAGCTTTCTTT. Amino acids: CASSYQHLNTEAFF.

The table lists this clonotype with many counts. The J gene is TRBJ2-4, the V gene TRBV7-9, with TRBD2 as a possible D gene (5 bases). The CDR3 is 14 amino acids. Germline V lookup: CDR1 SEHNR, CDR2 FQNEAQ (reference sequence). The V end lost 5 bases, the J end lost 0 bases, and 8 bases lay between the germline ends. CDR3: CASSPGLAKNIQYF. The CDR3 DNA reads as TGTGCCAGCAGCCCAGGACTAGCCAAAAACATTCAGTACTTC.

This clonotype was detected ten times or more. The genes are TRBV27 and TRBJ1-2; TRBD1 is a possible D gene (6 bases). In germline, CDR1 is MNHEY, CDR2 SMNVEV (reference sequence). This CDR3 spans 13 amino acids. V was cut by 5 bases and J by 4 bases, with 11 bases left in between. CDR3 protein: CASSGGMGYGYTF. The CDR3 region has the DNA TGTGCCAGCAGTGGGGGCATGGGCTATGGCTACACCTTC.

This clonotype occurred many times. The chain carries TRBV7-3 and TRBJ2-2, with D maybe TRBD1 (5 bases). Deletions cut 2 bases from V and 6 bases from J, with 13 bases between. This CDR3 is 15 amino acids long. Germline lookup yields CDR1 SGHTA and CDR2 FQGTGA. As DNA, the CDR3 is TGTGCCAGCAGCTTACAGGGCACGATCCCCGGGGAGCTGTTTTTT. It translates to CASSLQGTIPGELFF.

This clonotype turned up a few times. The CDR3 DNA sequence: TGTGCCAGCAGTCCCCAGGGACCCTACGAGCAGTACTTC. Translation gives CASSPQGPYEQYF. The chain employs TRBV12-3 or TRBV12-4 and TRBJ2-7; either TRBD1 or TRBD2 may supply D (5 bases each). CDR3 length equals 13 residues. Deletions cut 5 bases from V and 2 bases from J, with 10 bases between.

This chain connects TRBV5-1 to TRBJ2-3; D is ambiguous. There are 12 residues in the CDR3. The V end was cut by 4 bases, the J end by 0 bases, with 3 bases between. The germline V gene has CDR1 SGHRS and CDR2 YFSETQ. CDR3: CASSRSTDTQYF. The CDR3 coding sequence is TGCGCCAGCAGCCGGAGCACAGATACGCAGTATTTT.

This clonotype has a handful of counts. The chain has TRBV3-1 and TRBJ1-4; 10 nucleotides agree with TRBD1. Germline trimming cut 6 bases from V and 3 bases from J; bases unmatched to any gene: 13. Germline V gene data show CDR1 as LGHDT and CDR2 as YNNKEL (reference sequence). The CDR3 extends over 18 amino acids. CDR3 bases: TGTGCCAGCAGGGCCTCCTCGGGACAGGGGTCGGCTAATGAAAAACTGTTTTTT. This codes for CASRASSGQGSANEKLFF.

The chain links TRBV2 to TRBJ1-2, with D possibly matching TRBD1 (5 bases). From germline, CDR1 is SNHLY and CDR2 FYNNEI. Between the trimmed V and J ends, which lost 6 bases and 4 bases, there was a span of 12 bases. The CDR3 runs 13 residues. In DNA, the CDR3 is TGTGCCAGCAGCCGGGACTCAGCCTATGGCTACACCTTC. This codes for CASSRDSAYGYTF.

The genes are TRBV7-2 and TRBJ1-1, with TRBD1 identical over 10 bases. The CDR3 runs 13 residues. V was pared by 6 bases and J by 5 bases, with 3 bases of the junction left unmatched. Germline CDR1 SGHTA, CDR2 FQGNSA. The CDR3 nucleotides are TGTGCCAGCAGGGGACAGGGGAGGACTGAAGCTTTCTTT. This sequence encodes CASRGQGRTEAFF.

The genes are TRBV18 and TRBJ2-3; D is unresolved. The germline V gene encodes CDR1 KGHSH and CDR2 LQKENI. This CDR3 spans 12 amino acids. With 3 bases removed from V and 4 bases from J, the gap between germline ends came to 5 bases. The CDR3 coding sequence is TGTGCCAGCTCACCTTCCTCAGATACGCAGTATTTT. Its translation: CASSPSSDTQYF. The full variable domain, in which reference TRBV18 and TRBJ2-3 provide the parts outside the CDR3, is NAGVMQNPRHLVRRRGQEARLRCSPMKGHSHVYWYRQLPEEGLKFMVYLQKENIIDESGMPKERFSAEFPKEGPSILRIQQVVRGDSAAYFCASSPSSDTQYFGPGTRLTVL.

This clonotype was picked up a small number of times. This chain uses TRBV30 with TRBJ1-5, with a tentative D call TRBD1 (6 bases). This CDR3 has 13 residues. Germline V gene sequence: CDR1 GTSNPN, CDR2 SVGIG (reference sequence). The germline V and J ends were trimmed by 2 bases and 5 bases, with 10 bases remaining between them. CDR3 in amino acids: CAWSKGGDQPQHF. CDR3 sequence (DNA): TGTGCCTGGAGTAAAGGGGGTGATCAGCCCCAGCATTTT.

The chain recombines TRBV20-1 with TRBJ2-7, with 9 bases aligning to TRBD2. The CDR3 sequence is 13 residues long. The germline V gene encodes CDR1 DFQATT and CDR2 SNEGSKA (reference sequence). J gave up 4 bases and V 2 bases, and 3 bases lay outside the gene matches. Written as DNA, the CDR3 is TGCAGTGCTAGACCTAGCGGGATTTACGAGCAGTACTTC. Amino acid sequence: CSARPSGIYEQYF.

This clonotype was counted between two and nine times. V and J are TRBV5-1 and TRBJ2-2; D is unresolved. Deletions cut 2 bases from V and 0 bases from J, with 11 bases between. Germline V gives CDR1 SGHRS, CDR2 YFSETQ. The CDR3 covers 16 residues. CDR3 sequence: CASSFLAATNTGELFF. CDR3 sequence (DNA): TGCGCCAGCAGCTTTCTCGCAGCCACGAACACCGGGGAGCTGTTTTTT.

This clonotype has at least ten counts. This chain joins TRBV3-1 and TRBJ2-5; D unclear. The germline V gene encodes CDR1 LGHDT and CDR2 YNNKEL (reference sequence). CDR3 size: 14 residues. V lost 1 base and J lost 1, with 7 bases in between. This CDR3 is CASSQVHGQETQYF. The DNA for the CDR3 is TGTGCCAGCAGCCAAGTGCACGGCCAAGAGACCCAGTACTTC.

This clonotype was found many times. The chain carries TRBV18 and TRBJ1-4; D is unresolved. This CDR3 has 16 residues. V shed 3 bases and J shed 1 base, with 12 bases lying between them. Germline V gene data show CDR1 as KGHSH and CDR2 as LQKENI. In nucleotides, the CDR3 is TGTGCCAGCTCACCCGTCCACGCGGGAACTAATGAAAAACTGTTTTTT. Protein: CASSPVHAGTNEKLFF. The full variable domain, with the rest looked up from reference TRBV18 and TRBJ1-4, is NAGVMQNPRHLVRRRGQEARLRCSPMKGHSHVYWYRQLPEEGLKFMVYLQKENIIDESGMPKERFSAEFPKEGPSILRIQQVVRGDSAAYFCASSPVHAGTNEKLFFGSGTQLSVL.

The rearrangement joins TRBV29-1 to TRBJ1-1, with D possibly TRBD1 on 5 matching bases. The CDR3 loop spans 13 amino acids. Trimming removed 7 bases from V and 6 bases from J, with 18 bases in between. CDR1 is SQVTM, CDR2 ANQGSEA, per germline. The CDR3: CSAGGSGRAEAFF. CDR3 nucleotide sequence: TGCAGCGCCGGGGGGTCCGGAAGGGCTGAAGCTTTCTTT.

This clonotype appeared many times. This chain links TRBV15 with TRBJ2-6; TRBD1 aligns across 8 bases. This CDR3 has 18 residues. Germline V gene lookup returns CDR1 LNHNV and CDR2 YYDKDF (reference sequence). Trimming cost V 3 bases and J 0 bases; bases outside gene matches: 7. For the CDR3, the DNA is TGTGCCACCAGCAGCCGGGACAGGACGAGCTCTGGGGCCAACGTCCTGACTTTC. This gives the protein CATSSRDRTSSGANVLTF.

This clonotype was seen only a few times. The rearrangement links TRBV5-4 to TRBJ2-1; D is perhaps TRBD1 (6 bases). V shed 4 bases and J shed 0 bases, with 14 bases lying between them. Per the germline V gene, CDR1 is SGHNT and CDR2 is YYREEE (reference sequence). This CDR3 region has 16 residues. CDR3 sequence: CASSLQQGSSYNEQFF. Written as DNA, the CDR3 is TGTGCCAGCAGCCTCCAACAGGGAAGCTCCTACAATGAGCAGTTCTTC.

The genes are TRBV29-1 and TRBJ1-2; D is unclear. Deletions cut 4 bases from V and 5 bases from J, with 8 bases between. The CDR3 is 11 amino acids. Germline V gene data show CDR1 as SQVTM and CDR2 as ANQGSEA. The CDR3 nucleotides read TGCAGCGTTGGGACCTTTTATGGCTACACCTTC. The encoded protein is CSVGTFYGYTF.

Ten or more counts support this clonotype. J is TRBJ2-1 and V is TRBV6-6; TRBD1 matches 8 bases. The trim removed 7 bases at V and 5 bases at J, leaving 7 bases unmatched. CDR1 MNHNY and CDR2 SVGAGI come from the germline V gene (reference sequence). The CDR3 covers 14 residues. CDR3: CASTWTGSNNEQFF. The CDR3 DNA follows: TGTGCCAGCACCTGGACAGGGTCCAACAATGAGCAGTTCTTC.

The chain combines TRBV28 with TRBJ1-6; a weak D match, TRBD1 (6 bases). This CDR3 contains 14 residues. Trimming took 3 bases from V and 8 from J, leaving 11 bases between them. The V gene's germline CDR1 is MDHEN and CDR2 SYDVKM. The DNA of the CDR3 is TGTGCCAGCAGTTTGTCAGGGGCGTATTCACCCCTCCACTTT. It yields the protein CASSLSGAYSPLHF.